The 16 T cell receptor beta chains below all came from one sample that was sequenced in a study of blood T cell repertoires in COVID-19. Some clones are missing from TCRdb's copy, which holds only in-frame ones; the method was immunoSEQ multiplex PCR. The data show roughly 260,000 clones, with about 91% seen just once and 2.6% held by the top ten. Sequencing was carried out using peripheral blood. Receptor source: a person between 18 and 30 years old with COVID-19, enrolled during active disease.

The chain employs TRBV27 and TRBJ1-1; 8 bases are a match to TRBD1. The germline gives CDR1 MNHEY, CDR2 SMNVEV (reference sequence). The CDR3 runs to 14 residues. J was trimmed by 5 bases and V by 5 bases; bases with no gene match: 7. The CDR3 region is CASSRRQGMTEAFF. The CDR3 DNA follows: TGTGCCAGCAGTCGACGACAGGGGATGACTGAAGCTTTCTTT.

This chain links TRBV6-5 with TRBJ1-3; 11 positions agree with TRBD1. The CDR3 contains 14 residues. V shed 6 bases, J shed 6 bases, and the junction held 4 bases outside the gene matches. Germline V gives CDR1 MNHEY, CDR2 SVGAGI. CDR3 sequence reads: CASSMGQGENTIYF. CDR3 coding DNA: TGTGCCAGCAGCATGGGACAGGGGGAAAACACCATATATTTT.

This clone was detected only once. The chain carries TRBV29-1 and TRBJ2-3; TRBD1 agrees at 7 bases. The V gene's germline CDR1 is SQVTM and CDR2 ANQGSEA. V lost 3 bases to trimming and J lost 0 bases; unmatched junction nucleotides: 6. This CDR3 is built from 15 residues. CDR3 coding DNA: TGCAGCGTTGAGAGGGGGACAGCTAGCACAGATACGCAGTATTTT. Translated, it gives CSVERGTASTDTQYF.

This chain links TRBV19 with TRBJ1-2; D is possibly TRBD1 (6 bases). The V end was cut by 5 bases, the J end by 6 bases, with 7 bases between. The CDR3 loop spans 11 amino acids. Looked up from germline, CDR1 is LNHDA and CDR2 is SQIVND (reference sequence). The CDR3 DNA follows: TGTGCCAGTAGTCCAGGGGATGGCTACACCTTC. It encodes CASSPGDGYTF.

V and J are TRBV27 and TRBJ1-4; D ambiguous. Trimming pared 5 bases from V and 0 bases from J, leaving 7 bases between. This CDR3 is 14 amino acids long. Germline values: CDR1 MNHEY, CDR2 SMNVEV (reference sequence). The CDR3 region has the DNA TGTGCCAGCAGTCACCGAGCAACTAATGAAAAACTGTTTTTT. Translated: CASSHRATNEKLFF.

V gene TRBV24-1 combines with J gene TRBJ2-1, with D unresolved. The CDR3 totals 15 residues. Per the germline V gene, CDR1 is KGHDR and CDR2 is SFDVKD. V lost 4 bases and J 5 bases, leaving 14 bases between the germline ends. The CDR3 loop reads CATSDPRQGDNEQFF. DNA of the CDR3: TGTGCCACCAGTGACCCCAGACAAGGCGACAATGAGCAGTTCTTC.

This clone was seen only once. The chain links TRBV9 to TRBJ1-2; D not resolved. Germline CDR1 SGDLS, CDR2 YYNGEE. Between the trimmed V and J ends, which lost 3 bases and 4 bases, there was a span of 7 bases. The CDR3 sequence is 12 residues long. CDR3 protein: CASSGVTYGYTF. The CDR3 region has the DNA TGTGCCAGCAGCGGAGTTACCTATGGCTACACCTTC.

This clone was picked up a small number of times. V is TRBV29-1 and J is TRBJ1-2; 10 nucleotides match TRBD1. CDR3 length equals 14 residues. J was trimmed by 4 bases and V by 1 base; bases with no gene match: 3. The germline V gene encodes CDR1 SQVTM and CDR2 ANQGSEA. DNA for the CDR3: TGCAGCGTTGAAGCTTGGGACAGGGGCTATGGCTACACCTTC. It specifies CSVEAWDRGYGYTF.

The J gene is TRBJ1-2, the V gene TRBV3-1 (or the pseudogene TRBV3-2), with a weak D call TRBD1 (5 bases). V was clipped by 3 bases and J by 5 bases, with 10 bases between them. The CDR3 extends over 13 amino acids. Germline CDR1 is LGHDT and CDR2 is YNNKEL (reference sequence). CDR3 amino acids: CASSQGQSYGYTF. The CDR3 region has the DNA TGTGCCAGCAGCCAGGGGCAGAGTTATGGCTACACCTTC.

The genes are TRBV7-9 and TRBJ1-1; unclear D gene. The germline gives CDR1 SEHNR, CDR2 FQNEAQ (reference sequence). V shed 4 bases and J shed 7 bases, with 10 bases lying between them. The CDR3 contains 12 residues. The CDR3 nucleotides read TGTGCCAGCAGCTCCCAGTCAGGTGAAGCTTTCTTT. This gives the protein CASSSQSGEAFF.

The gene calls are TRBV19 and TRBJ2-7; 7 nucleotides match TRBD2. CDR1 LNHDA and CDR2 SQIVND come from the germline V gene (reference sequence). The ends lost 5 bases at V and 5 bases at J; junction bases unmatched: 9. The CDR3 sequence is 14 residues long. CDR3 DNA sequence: TGTGCCAGTAGTTGGGGCGGGAGAATGGACGAGCAGTACTTC. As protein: CASSWGGRMDEQYF.

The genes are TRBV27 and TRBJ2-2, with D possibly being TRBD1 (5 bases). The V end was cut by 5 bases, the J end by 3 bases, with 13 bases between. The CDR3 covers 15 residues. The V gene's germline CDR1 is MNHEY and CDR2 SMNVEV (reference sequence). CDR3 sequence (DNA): TGTGCCAGCAGTGGCAGGGATCGGTACACCGGGGAGCTGTTTTTT. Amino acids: CASSGRDRYTGELFF.

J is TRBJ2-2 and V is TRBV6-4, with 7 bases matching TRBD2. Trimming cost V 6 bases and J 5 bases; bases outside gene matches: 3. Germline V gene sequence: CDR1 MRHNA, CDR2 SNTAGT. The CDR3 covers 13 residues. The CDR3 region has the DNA TGTGCCAGCAGAGAGCGGGAAACCGGGGAGCTGTTTTTT. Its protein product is CASRERETGELFF.

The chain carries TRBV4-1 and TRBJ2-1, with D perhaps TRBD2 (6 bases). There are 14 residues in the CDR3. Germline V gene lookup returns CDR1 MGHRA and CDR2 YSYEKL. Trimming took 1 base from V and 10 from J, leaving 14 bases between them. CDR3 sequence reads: CASSQGGTPGEQFF. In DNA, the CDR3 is TGCGCCAGCAGCCAAGGAGGGACTCCGGGAGAGCAGTTCTTC.

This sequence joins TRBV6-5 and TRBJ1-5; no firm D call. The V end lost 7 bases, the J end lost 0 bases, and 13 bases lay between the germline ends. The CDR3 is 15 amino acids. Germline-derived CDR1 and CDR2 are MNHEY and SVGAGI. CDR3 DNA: TGTGCCAGCAAGCCAGGTTCGTATAGCAATCAGCCCCAGCATTTT. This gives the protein CASKPGSYSNQPQHF.

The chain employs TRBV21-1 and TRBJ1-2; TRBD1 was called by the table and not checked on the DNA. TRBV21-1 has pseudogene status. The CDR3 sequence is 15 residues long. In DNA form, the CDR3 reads TGTGCCAACGCAGGCCGGGACAGGAGATCCTATGGCTACACCTTC. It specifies CANAGRDRRSYGYTF.